Following are 11 T cell receptor beta chains from one sample sequenced in a study of cytomegalovirus exposure and HLA in healthy donors. 60 Vbeta and 13 Jbeta primers were used in PCR. This table comes from immunoSEQ multiplex PCR, and its TCRdb copy is limited to in-frame clones, with some not included. The data contain 150,000 to 180,000 clones, approximately 80% of them seen just once; the ten biggest clones take up roughly 13%. Sequencing used PBMCs. Every receptor here comes from a man aged 25 to 40 in good health and CMV-seropositive.

This clone was detected only a few times. The junction and the germline gene differ at one end; a read error may be behind it. The chain uses TRBV2 and TRBJ2-7; the match to TRBD1 covers 7 bases. Germline lookup yields CDR1 SNHLY and CDR2 FYNNEI. This CDR3 comprises 12 residues. The CDR3 here is CASREGGCEQYF. Written as DNA, the CDR3 is TGTGCCAGCAGGGAAGGGGGCTGCGAGCAGTACTTC.

In nucleotides, the CDR3 is TGTGCCACCAGCAGAGACATTTTCTACGAGCAGTACTTC. Amino acid sequence: CATSRDIFYEQYF. This chain connects TRBV15 to TRBJ2-7, with D unclear. CDR1 is LNHNV, CDR2 YYDKDF, per germline (reference sequence). The ends were cut back, 0 bases at V and 3 bases at J, with 6 bases in the middle. The CDR3 is 13 residues long.

This chain's CDR3 is CASSKTGDFNQPQHF. For the CDR3, the DNA is TGTGCCAGCTCCAAGACAGGGGACTTTAATCAGCCCCAGCATTTT. This chain links TRBV6-1 with TRBJ1-5; 8 nucleotides line up with TRBD1. The length of the CDR3 is 15 residues. The V gene's germline CDR1 is MNHNS and CDR2 SASEGT. J was trimmed by 4 bases and V by 8 bases; bases with no gene match: 10.

This clone turned up a few times. This chain uses TRBV7-9 with TRBJ2-7; D might be TRBD2 (5 bases). The ends were cut back, 4 bases at V and 7 bases at J, with 14 bases in the middle. From germline, CDR1 is SEHNR and CDR2 FQNEAQ (reference sequence). The CDR3 runs 13 residues. The CDR3 region is CASSSYVTGEQYF. The CDR3 bases are TGTGCCAGCAGCTCATACGTAACGGGGGAGCAGTACTTC.

The rearrangement joins TRBV23-1 to TRBJ1-3; 9 nucleotides agree with TRBD1. TRBV23-1 is recorded as an ORF, its role being uncertain. The CDR3 spans 16 residues. V lost 4 bases and J lost 0; bases outside the gene matches: 4. CDR3 coding DNA: TGCGCCAGCAGTCCCCGGGACAGGGACTCTGGAAACACCATATATTTT. Translation gives CASSPRDRDSGNTIYF.

The chain employs TRBV27 and TRBJ2-1; 12 nucleotides agree with TRBD2. Trimming removed 5 bases from V and 7 bases from J; junction bases left unmatched: 6. The V gene's germline CDR1 is MNHEY and CDR2 SMNVEV (reference sequence). This CDR3 comprises 15 residues. The CDR3 region is CASSRLAGASNEQFF. In DNA, the CDR3 is TGTGCCAGCAGTAGACTAGCGGGAGCGAGTAATGAGCAGTTCTTC.

This clone was seen a few times. The CDR3, as DNA: TGTGCCAGCAGCTATCAGGAGGGTGAAAAACTGTTTTTT. Its protein is CASSYQEGEKLFF. The chain uses TRBV5-4 and TRBJ1-4; no clear D gene. The CDR3 covers 13 residues. The V gene lost 3 bases and the J gene lost 7 bases, with 10 bases spanning the gap. CDR1 and CDR2 from the germline V gene are SGHNT and YYREEE (reference sequence).

The chain recombines TRBV2 with TRBJ1-1; 8 bases line up with TRBD1. V trimming: 9 bases; J trimming: 5 bases; junction bases outside the gene matches: 23. The CDR3 extends over 18 amino acids. Germline V gene lookup returns CDR1 SNHLY and CDR2 FYNNEI. CDR3 sequence: CARIAGLWGQGATTEAFF. CDR3 sequence (DNA): TGTGCCAGAATTGCGGGTCTTTGGGGGCAGGGGGCCACGACTGAAGCTTTCTTT.

This chain links TRBV4-1 with TRBJ2-7, with 7 bases aligning to TRBD2. The J segment lost 4 bases and the V segment lost 4 bases, leaving 10 bases of the junction unmatched. Germline V lookup: CDR1 MGHRA, CDR2 YSYEKL. This CDR3 has 15 amino acids. Here the CDR3 reads CASSPEATSRYEQYF. CDR3 coding DNA: TGCGCCAGCAGCCCAGAAGCGACTAGCAGATACGAGCAGTACTTC.

The chain carries TRBV27 and TRBJ1-2; TRBD1 aligns across 8 bases. The germline V gene has CDR1 MNHEY and CDR2 SMNVEV (reference sequence). The CDR3 loop spans 14 amino acids. V lost 6 bases, J lost 6 bases, and 9 bases stayed unmatched. The CDR3 bases are TGTGCCAGCAGGACAGGGGCTTTTGCAGATGGCTACACCTTC. Residues: CASRTGAFADGYTF.

The CDR3 region has the DNA TGTGCCAGCAGTTATTCGGGGGGCAAGGGAGATACGCAGTATTTT. Its protein product is CASSYSGGKGDTQYF. This chain connects TRBV6-5 to TRBJ2-3; possible D gene TRBD2, 7 bases. Germline V gene lookup returns CDR1 MNHEY and CDR2 SVGAGI. The CDR3 runs to 15 residues. Trimming took off 3 bases at V and 5 bases at J, with 15 bases between the two ends.